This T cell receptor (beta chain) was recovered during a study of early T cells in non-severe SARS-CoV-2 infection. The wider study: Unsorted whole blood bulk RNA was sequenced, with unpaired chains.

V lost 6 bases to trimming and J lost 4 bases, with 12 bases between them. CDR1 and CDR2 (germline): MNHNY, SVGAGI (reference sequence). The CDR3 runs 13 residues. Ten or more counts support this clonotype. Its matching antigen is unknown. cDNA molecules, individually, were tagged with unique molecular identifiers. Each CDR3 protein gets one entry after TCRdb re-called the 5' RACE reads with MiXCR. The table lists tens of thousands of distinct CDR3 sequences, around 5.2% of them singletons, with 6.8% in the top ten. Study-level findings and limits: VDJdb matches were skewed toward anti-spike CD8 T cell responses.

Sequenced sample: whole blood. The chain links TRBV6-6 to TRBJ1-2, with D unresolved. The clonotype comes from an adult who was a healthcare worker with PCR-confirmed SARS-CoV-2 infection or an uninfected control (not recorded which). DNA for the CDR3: TGTGCCAGCAGCGCTACGACGGCCTATGGCTACACCTTC. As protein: CASSATTAYGYTF.